The next 26 T cell receptor beta chains were all read from a single sample in a study of blood T cells in healthy people across ages. Using a J-beta primer mix together with a sample-barcoded 5' primer, a second PCR was run for roughly 7 to 11 cycles. TCRdb used MiXCR to reprocess the 5' RACE reads, holding one entry per CDR3 protein. This sample carries approximately 810,000 distinct CDR3 sequences, around 36% of them seen once, and the ten largest clones take over 10%. Specimen: blood. The receptors shown here come from a man aged 18 to 35 in good health.

The chain has TRBV9 and TRBJ1-1; D gene unclear. V dropped 4 bases and J dropped 3 bases, with 19 bases sitting between them. The CDR3 has 16 residues. Germline CDR1 SGDLS, CDR2 YYNGEE. The chain's CDR3 is CASSPVEGSGYTEAFF. DNA for the CDR3: TGTGCCAGCAGCCCCGTCGAGGGCAGTGGATACACTGAAGCTTTCTTT.

On this clonotype: Being one base from a much bigger clone, this may be a read error. The chain couples TRBV3-1 to TRBJ2-7; TRBD2 agrees at 7 bases. CDR3 length equals 14 residues. Looked up from germline, CDR1 is LGHDT and CDR2 is YNNKEL (reference sequence). V lost 5 bases, J lost 2 bases, and 6 bases stayed unmatched. CDR3 sequence (DNA): TGTGCCAGCAGCGCCCGGACTAGTCCCTACGAGCAGTACTTC. This codes for CASSARTSPYEQYF.

The chain recombines TRBV5-1 with TRBJ1-1, with 8 bases lining up with TRBD1. CDR1 is SGHRS and CDR2 is YFSETQ in the germline V gene. V lost 4 bases to trimming and J lost 1 base; unmatched junction nucleotides: 9. The CDR3 spans 16 residues. In DNA, the CDR3 is TGCGCCAGCAGCCGGTGGGCAGGGGGCCAGAACACTGAAGCTTTCTTT. It specifies CASSRWAGGQNTEAFF. The complete variable domain, with remaining parts taken from reference TRBV5-1 and TRBJ1-1, reads KAGVTQTPRYLIKTRGQQVTLSCSPISGHRSVSWYQQTPGQGLQFLFEYFSETQRNKGNFPGRFSGRQFSNSRSEMNVSTLELGDSALYLCASSRWAGGQNTEAFFGQGTRLTVV.

This clonotype was detected ten times or more. This chain connects TRBV20-1 to TRBJ2-5; 8 nucleotides match TRBD2. Trimming removed 3 bases from V and 3 bases from J; junction bases left unmatched: 15. In germline, CDR1 is DFQATT, CDR2 SNEGSKA (reference sequence). The CDR3 is 17 amino acids. CDR3 loop: CSASALPGTRIEETQYF. The CDR3 bases are TGCAGTGCTAGTGCCCTTCCCGGGACTAGAATTGAAGAGACCCAGTACTTC.

J is TRBJ1-1 and V is TRBV5-1; tentative D call: TRBD1 (5 bases). The V gene's germline CDR1 is SGHRS and CDR2 YFSETQ. The length of the CDR3 is 13 residues. Trimming left V 4 bases short and J 11 bases short, with 18 bases between. CDR3 DNA: TGCGCCAGCAGCCTCGCAGGAGTCGGGGACGCTTTCTTT. Translating gives CASSLAGVGDAFF.

This clonotype was found many times. This chain uses TRBV7-2 with TRBJ1-4, with 7 bases identical to TRBD1. This CDR3 is built from 16 residues. Germline V CDR1 and CDR2: SGHTA, FQGNSA. The junction had 14 bases not matched to a gene; V was cut back by 5 bases and J by 8 bases. The CDR3: CASSAAGAGGFEKLFF. The CDR3 nucleotides are TGTGCCAGCAGCGCGGCTGGAGCAGGGGGTTTCGAAAAACTGTTTTTT.

This clonotype was observed a few times. CDR3 DNA: TGTGCCAGCAGCCAAGACGCTCTTCTCACCAGGCAGTACTTC. This sequence encodes CASSQDALLTRQYF. This sequence joins TRBV3-1 and TRBJ2-7; D gene uncertain. Germline values: CDR1 LGHDT, CDR2 YNNKEL (reference sequence). Between the trimmed V and J ends, which lost 0 bases and 9 bases, there was a span of 15 bases. The CDR3 runs 14 residues.

This clonotype was seen at least ten times. The chain employs TRBV7-6 and TRBJ1-4; 10 bases map to TRBD1. The CDR3 loop spans 14 amino acids. V trimming: 4 bases; J trimming: 5 bases; junction bases outside the gene matches: 1. Germline loops: CDR1 SGHVS, CDR2 FNYEAQ. CDR3 in amino acids: CASSWDRGNEKLFF. CDR3 bases: TGTGCCAGCAGCTGGGACAGGGGAAATGAAAAACTGTTTTTT.

The gene calls are TRBV11-2 and TRBJ2-1; no clear D gene. The germline V gene has CDR1 SGHAT and CDR2 FQNNGV. V gave up 5 bases and J gave up 0 bases, with 11 bases separating them. This CDR3 spans 15 amino acids. The CDR3 reads CASSMTYNSYNEQFF. The CDR3 coding sequence is TGTGCCAGCAGCATGACTTATAACTCCTACAATGAGCAGTTCTTC. Full variable domain (missing parts from reference TRBV11-2 and TRBJ2-1): EAGVAQSPRYKIIEKRQSVAFWCNPISGHATLYWYQQILGQGPKLLIQFQNNGVVDDSQLPKDRFSAERLKGVDSTLKIQPAKLEDSAVYLCASSMTYNSYNEQFFGPGTRLTVL.

The sample holds a few counts of this clonotype. The chain carries TRBV25-1 and TRBJ2-1; maybe TRBD2 (6 bases). Germline V gene data show CDR1 as MGHDK and CDR2 as SYGVNS. V lost 3 bases and J 6 bases, leaving 15 bases between the germline ends. This CDR3 is 15 amino acids long. Written as DNA, the CDR3 is TGTGCCAGCAGTGACCCACGGAGGGTTACCAATGAGCAGTTCTTC. Protein: CASSDPRRVTNEQFF.

V gene TRBV30 combines with J gene TRBJ2-6, with 7 bases fitting TRBD1. CDR3 size: 15 residues. V was clipped by 7 bases and J by 0 bases; unmatched bases: 6. From germline, CDR1 is GTSNPN and CDR2 SVGIG (reference sequence). The CDR3 here is CASTDRHSGANVLTF. The DNA of the CDR3 is TGTGCCTCAACGGACAGGCACTCTGGGGCCAACGTCCTGACTTTC.

This clonotype occurred many times. The rearrangement joins TRBV27 to TRBJ2-7; weak D call: TRBD1 (6 bases). In germline, CDR1 is MNHEY, CDR2 SMNVEV (reference sequence). V was shortened by 3 bases and J by 4 bases, with 10 bases between the two germline ends. CDR3 size: 13 residues. As DNA, the CDR3 is TGTGCCAGCAGTTTCTCGACAGGTTACGAGCAGTACTTC. Translating gives CASSFSTGYEQYF.

The chain joins TRBV21-1 to TRBJ1-5; TRBD1, as called in the table, went unchecked against the DNA. TRBV21-1 is flagged as a pseudogene. The CDR3 runs 17 residues. The CDR3 DNA follows: TGTGCCAGCAGCAAAGTGGGCGGGGTTAGGAGCAATCAGCCCCAGCATTTT. Residues: CASSKVGGVRSNQPQHF.

This clonotype was recorded many times. The chain joins TRBV5-1 to TRBJ2-5; D gene uncertain. Germline V gene data show CDR1 as SGHRS and CDR2 as YFSETQ. The CDR3 has 14 residues. Between the trimmed V and J ends, which lost 0 bases and 5 bases, there was a span of 11 bases. CDR3 residues: CASSLDTLRETQYF. CDR3 coding DNA: TGCGCCAGCAGCTTGGACACTTTAAGGGAGACCCAGTACTTC.

This chain connects TRBV5-1 to TRBJ2-1; the D is unclear. The J call is doubtful: the DNA matches TRBJ2-7 better. This CDR3 has 15 amino acids. The germline V gene encodes CDR1 SGHRS and CDR2 YFSETQ. The CDR3 nucleotides read TGCGCCAGCAGTCGCGGACCAGAAAACTACAATGAGCAGTACTTC. It yields the protein CASSRGPENYNEQYF.

The sample holds a few counts of this clonotype. The chain has TRBV2 and TRBJ2-1; the D gene is possibly TRBD2 (6 bases). V was shortened by 4 bases and J by 6 bases, with 13 bases between the two germline ends. The CDR3 has 14 amino acids. Germline assignment: CDR1 SNHLY and CDR2 FYNNEI. The CDR3 sequence: CASSGQTSSNEQFF. In DNA, the CDR3 is TGTGCCAGCAGTGGCCAGACTAGTTCCAATGAGCAGTTCTTC.

This clonotype was detected only a few times. The chain is built from TRBV25-1 and TRBJ1-6; TRBD1 agrees at 9 bases. Germline CDR1 is MGHDK and CDR2 is SYGVNS. Unmatched junction bases numbered 2, after V lost 10 bases and J lost 4 bases. CDR3 length: 13 residues. DNA of the CDR3: TGTGCCACACAGGGGGCTTATAATTCACCCCTCCACTTT. Protein sequence: CATQGAYNSPLHF.

The rearrangement links TRBV6-2 or TRBV6-3 to TRBJ2-1; D uncertain. Trimming took off 7 bases at V and 7 bases at J, with 14 bases between the two ends. The CDR3 has 13 residues. CDR1 and CDR2 from the germline V gene are MNHEY and SVGEGT. CDR3 bases: TGTGCCAGCACTTCAGTTATGGGGAATGAGCAGTTCTTC. Encoded protein: CASTSVMGNEQFF.

The chain has TRBV6-5 and TRBJ1-2; 7 bases match TRBD1. Germline CDR1 is MNHEY and CDR2 is SVGAGI. The length of the CDR3 is 15 residues. V lost 7 bases to trimming and J lost 4 bases; unmatched junction nucleotides: 12. The CDR3 sequence: CASKPDREGGYGYTF. CDR3 DNA: TGTGCCAGCAAACCCGACAGGGAGGGCGGCTATGGCTACACCTTC.

This clonotype was counted many times. The chain is built from TRBV20-1 and TRBJ1-1, with 7 nucleotides matching TRBD1. The CDR3 length is 14 residues. The germline CDR1 and CDR2 sequences are DFQATT and SNEGSKA (reference sequence). V lost 0 bases and J lost 1; bases outside the gene matches: 2. The CDR3 coding sequence is TGCAGTGCTAGAGATAGACAGGGGAACACTGAAGCTTTCTTT. It is translated as CSARDRQGNTEAFF.

A remark on this clonotype: A much larger clone differs by one base, so this may be a read error. The V call is TRBV7-9, the J call TRBJ2-1; possibly TRBD2 for D (5 bases). Between the trimmed V and J ends, which lost 1 base and 10 bases, there was a span of 17 bases. The germline gives CDR1 SEHNR, CDR2 FQNEAQ (reference sequence). The CDR3 consists of 15 residues. The CDR3 DNA is TGTGCCAGCAGCTTAGAGGGAGCCCTTTTTGGCGAGCAGTTCTTC. Translating gives CASSLEGALFGEQFF.

This clonotype was seen a single time. The chain carries TRBV11-2 and TRBJ2-1, with TRBD2 identical over 8 bases. Losses at the gene ends were 5 bases for V and 8 bases for J; bases not matched to a gene: 17. The germline V gene encodes CDR1 SGHAT and CDR2 FQNNGV. The CDR3 extends over 17 amino acids. Here the CDR3 reads CASSREGSSGGFYEQFF. The DNA of the CDR3 is TGTGCCAGCAGCCGAGAAGGCTCGAGCGGGGGTTTCTATGAGCAGTTCTTC.

V and J are TRBV27 and TRBJ2-1, with 10 bases aligning to TRBD1. Unmatched junction bases numbered 9, after V lost 11 bases and J lost 2 bases. The germline CDR1 and CDR2 sequences are MNHEY and SMNVEV (reference sequence). The CDR3 sequence is 15 residues long. The CDR3 protein is CASARQGAAYNEQFF. The DNA of the CDR3 is TGTGCCTCCGCTAGACAGGGGGCCGCCTACAATGAGCAGTTCTTC.

The genes are TRBV29-1 and TRBJ2-5; no definite D call. This CDR3 spans 12 amino acids. Trimming took off 3 bases at V and 5 bases at J, with 10 bases between the two ends. The germline V gene encodes CDR1 SQVTM and CDR2 ANQGSEA. The CDR3 here is CSVDPLGETQYF. The CDR3 nucleotides read TGCAGCGTTGACCCCCTTGGTGAGACCCAGTACTTC.

This clonotype was seen only a few times. V is TRBV6-2 or TRBV6-3 and J is TRBJ2-6; unclear D gene. V gave up 8 bases and J gave up 0 bases, with 11 bases separating them. This CDR3 has 15 residues. Germline CDR1 reads MNHEY; CDR2 reads SVGEGT. CDR3 in DNA: TGTGCCAGCGAGACCCCTAGCTCTGGGGCCAACGTCCTGACTTTC. Its translation is CASETPSSGANVLTF.

The chain combines TRBV20-1 with TRBJ1-1; D ambiguous. V lost 1 base and J lost 0, with 15 bases in between. This CDR3 comprises 16 residues. The V gene's germline CDR1 is DFQATT and CDR2 SNEGSKA (reference sequence). CDR3 protein: CSARASRPYLNTEAFF. The CDR3 nucleotides read TGCAGTGCTAGAGCGTCCCGACCCTACCTGAACACTGAAGCTTTCTTT.